These 30 T cell receptor beta chains were all obtained from the same sample, sequenced in a study of blood T cell repertoires in COVID-19 (dated by TCRdb to 2020 to 2022). Libraries were built with the immunoSEQ multiplex PCR assay. In its TCRdb copy, this immuneACCESS table keeps in-frame sequences only and misses some clones. Where compared with another copy, unresolved V genes explain less than half of these, and the others have no known cause. Present in this sample are approximately 100,000 clones, approximately 84% of which were seen just once. The top ten constitute 13% to 15% of the sample. Sequences were obtained from peripheral blood. Receptors originate from a woman aged 60 to 75 with acute or convalescent COVID-19.

V usage is TRBV5-4 and J usage is TRBJ1-2; TRBD1 matches at 8 bases. The germline V gene has CDR1 SGHNT and CDR2 YYREEE (reference sequence). The ends lost 4 bases at V and 4 bases at J; junction bases unmatched: 6. CDR3 length: 14 amino acids. CDR3 nucleotide sequence: TGTGCCAGCAGCCTAAGGACAGGGAGCTATGGCTACACCTTC. It specifies CASSLRTGSYGYTF.

The CDR3: CASSKSGSNQYF. CDR3 nucleotide sequence: TGTGCCAGCAGCAAATCAGGAAGTAACCAGTACTTC. The V call is TRBV12-3 or TRBV12-4, the J call TRBJ2-5; no reliable D call. V gave up 6 bases and J gave up 10 bases, with 15 bases separating them. The CDR3 contains 12 residues.

The chain recombines TRBV5-4 with TRBJ2-7, with a possible D match to TRBD1 (6 bases). The CDR3 contains 14 residues. V was clipped by 5 bases and J by 2 bases, with 14 bases between them. The germline gives CDR1 SGHNT, CDR2 YYREEE (reference sequence). The chain's CDR3 is CASSDRDKPYEQYF. The CDR3, as DNA: TGTGCCAGCAGTGACCGGGACAAACCCTACGAGCAGTACTTC.

A few counts support this clone. The chain employs TRBV29-1 and TRBJ2-7; a possible D gene is TRBD1 (6 bases). The CDR3 is 12 residues long. V shed 7 bases and J shed 1 base, with 11 bases lying between them. CDR1 and CDR2 (germline): SQVTM, ANQGSEA. CDR3 in amino acids: CSARQASYEQYF. Here the CDR3 DNA reads TGCAGCGCCCGACAGGCTTCCTACGAGCAGTACTTC.

The chain has TRBV6-5 and TRBJ2-6, with unresolved D. V lost 7 bases, J lost 1 base, and 5 bases lay in between. The germline CDR1 and CDR2 sequences are MNHEY and SVGAGI. CDR3 size: 13 residues. CDR3 amino acids: CASTGSGANVLTF. The CDR3 nucleotides read TGTGCCAGCACCGGGTCTGGGGCCAACGTCCTGACTTTC.

CDR3 bases: TGTGCCAGCAGTTATAAGGACAGGGGGACGCGGCAGCCCCAGCATTTT. Protein product: CASSYKDRGTRQPQHF. The chain joins TRBV5-6 to TRBJ1-5; TRBD1 agrees at 10 bases. V lost 5 bases to trimming and J lost 7 bases; unmatched junction nucleotides: 12. The germline gives CDR1 SGHDT, CDR2 YYEEEE. The CDR3 runs to 16 residues.

The chain recombines TRBV15 with TRBJ2-2, with a possible D match to TRBD2 (5 bases). The V gene's germline CDR1 is LNHNV and CDR2 YYDKDF (reference sequence). V lost 4 bases, J lost 4 bases, and 13 bases lay in between. This CDR3 region has 15 residues. Written as DNA, the CDR3 is TGTGCCACCAGCACGGACCCCGCGGGCACCGGGGAGCTGTTTTTT. Protein sequence: CATSTDPAGTGELFF. The complete variable domain, with remaining parts taken from reference TRBV15 and TRBJ2-2, reads DAMVIQNPRYQVTQFGKPVTLSCSQTLNHNVMYWYQQKSSQAPKLLFHYYDKDFNNEADTPDNFQSRRPNTSFCFLDIRSPGLGDTAMYLCATSTDPAGTGELFFGEGSRLTVL.

The V call is TRBV6-5, the J call TRBJ1-2; 9 nucleotides match TRBD1. CDR3 length equals 15 residues. After removal of 5 bases from V and 6 bases from J, the junction contained 10 bases not matched to a gene. Germline CDR1 and CDR2: MNHEY and SVGAGI. The CDR3 sequence is CASSLRTGVVHGYTF. The DNA of the CDR3 is TGTGCCAGCAGTCTCAGGACAGGGGTGGTGCATGGCTACACCTTC.

This clone was recorded once. The V and J genes are TRBV2 and TRBJ1-1; D unclear. Germline V gives CDR1 SNHLY, CDR2 FYNNEI. This CDR3 comprises 14 residues. V shed 4 bases and J shed 1 base, with 10 bases lying between them. CDR3 sequence (DNA): TGTGCCAGCAGTGGGTGGCAGGAGAACACTGAAGCTTTCTTT. Amino acids: CASSGWQENTEAFF.

This clone occurred a few times. The V and J genes are TRBV9 and TRBJ2-5, with D perhaps matching TRBD1 (6 bases). CDR3 size: 14 residues. Germline V gene data show CDR1 as SGDLS and CDR2 as YYNGEE. Deletions cut 4 bases from V and 5 bases from J, with 15 bases between. CDR3 residues: CASSKRDNWETQYF. The CDR3 DNA is TGTGCCAGCAGCAAACGGGACAACTGGGAGACCCAGTACTTC.

This clone has more than one count but fewer than ten. The genes are TRBV19 and TRBJ1-1; D might be TRBD1 (5 bases). Between the trimmed V and J ends, which lost 6 bases and 0 bases, there was a span of 17 bases. This CDR3 comprises 16 residues. The V gene's germline CDR1 is LNHDA and CDR2 SQIVND (reference sequence). CDR3 loop: CASSPLGRQMNTEAFF. The CDR3 nucleotides read TGTGCCAGTAGCCCCCTCGGGAGACAGATGAACACTGAAGCTTTCTTT.

V gene TRBV7-2 combines with J gene TRBJ2-1; TRBD2 matches at 7 bases. J gave up 3 bases and V 5 bases, and 10 bases lay outside the gene matches. Per germline, CDR1 SGHTA and CDR2 FQGNSA. The CDR3 sequence is 16 residues long. CDR3 region: CASSPDGRGSYNEQFF. In DNA form, the CDR3 reads TGTGCCAGCAGCCCGGACGGGCGGGGGAGCTACAATGAGCAGTTCTTC. Full variable domain (outside the CDR3, taken from reference TRBV7-2 and TRBJ2-1): GAGVSQSPSNKVTEKGKDVELRCDPISGHTALYWYRQSLGQGLEFLIYFQGNSAPDKSGLPSDRFSAERTGGSVSTLTIQRTQQEDSAVYLCASSPDGRGSYNEQFFGPGTRLTVL.

This chain links TRBV11-2 with TRBJ1-1; D uncertain. This CDR3 comprises 14 residues. Germline loops: CDR1 SGHAT, CDR2 FQNNGV. V was shortened by 7 bases and J by 4 bases, with 16 bases between the two germline ends. The CDR3 is CASTAGVGSTEAFF. The CDR3 bases are TGTGCCAGCACCGCCGGGGTGGGGAGCACTGAAGCTTTCTTT.

A few counts support this clone. This chain connects TRBV27 to TRBJ2-1, with 13 bases aligning to TRBD2. With 6 bases clipped from V and 9 bases from J, the junction kept 11 bases outside the gene matches. Germline CDR1 MNHEY, CDR2 SMNVEV (reference sequence). The CDR3 extends over 16 amino acids. CDR3 in DNA: TGTGCCAGCAGCCCTACTAGCGGGGGGGCCGTAGGTGAGCAGTTCTTC. Protein product: CASSPTSGGAVGEQFF.

This clone was picked up one time. The rearrangement uses TRBV7-6 and TRBJ2-7; TRBD2 aligns across 15 bases. The CDR3 covers 18 residues. J lost 2 bases, V lost 5 bases, and 10 bases had no gene match. Per the germline V gene, CDR1 is SGHVS and CDR2 is FNYEAQ. Written as DNA, the CDR3 is TGTGCCAGCAGCCCGGGACTAGCGGGGGGTCCCGGTCCCTACGAGCAGTACTTC. Its protein product is CASSPGLAGGPGPYEQYF.

The chain uses TRBV19 and TRBJ2-5; TRBD2 matches 7 bases. Trimming took 3 bases from V and 5 from J; bases not matched to a gene: 9. The CDR3 is made up of 15 amino acids. CDR1 is LNHDA, CDR2 SQIVND, per germline (reference sequence). The CDR3 reads CASSMREGLGETQYF. Here the CDR3 DNA reads TGTGCCAGTAGTATGAGGGAGGGGCTAGGCGAGACCCAGTACTTC.

A single count supports this clone. The chain recombines TRBV6-5 with TRBJ1-5; D possibly corresponds to TRBD1 (5 bases). Trimming took 7 bases from V and 5 from J, leaving 12 bases between them. The CDR3 sequence is 13 residues long. CDR1 and CDR2 (germline): MNHEY, SVGAGI. The CDR3, as DNA: TGTGCCAGCATCCTCGGGGGGGATCAGCCCCAGCATTTT. The encoded protein is CASILGGDQPQHF.

The chain couples TRBV29-1 to TRBJ2-1; no definite D call. The CDR3 runs 12 residues. The germline CDR1 and CDR2 sequences are SQVTM and ANQGSEA. Trimming stripped 5 bases from V and 1 base from J, with 6 bases between. The CDR3 region has the DNA TGCAGCGTTCGCACATCCTACAATGAGCAGTTCTTC. Protein product: CSVRTSYNEQFF.

This sequence joins TRBV6-6 and TRBJ1-3; the D is unclear. V shed 4 bases and J shed 3 bases, with 10 bases lying between them. CDR1 is MNHNY and CDR2 is SVGAGI in the germline V gene (reference sequence). CDR3 length equals 14 residues. The DNA of the CDR3 is TGTGCCAGCAGTTCCTGGGAGTATGGAAACACCATATATTTT. This codes for CASSSWEYGNTIYF.

The chain uses TRBV27 and TRBJ1-4, with 8 bases matching TRBD1. Germline V gene sequence: CDR1 MNHEY, CDR2 SMNVEV (reference sequence). V lost 5 bases to trimming and J lost 3 bases; unmatched junction nucleotides: 8. This CDR3 region has 16 residues. CDR3 nucleotides: TGTGCCAGCAGTGGGCCCAACAGGGGGGCTAATGAAAAACTGTTTTTT. This sequence encodes CASSGPNRGANEKLFF.

The CDR3 nucleotides read TGTGCCAGCAGTACCCCAGGGGGGACTGAAGCTTTCTTT. It translates to CASSTPGGTEAFF. V gene TRBV27 combines with J gene TRBJ1-1, with 7 bases that match TRBD1. Germline V gene sequence: CDR1 MNHEY, CDR2 SMNVEV (reference sequence). CDR3 length: 13 amino acids. V trimming: 5 bases; J trimming: 5 bases; junction bases outside the gene matches: 5.

In this sample, this clone turned up a few times. The genes are TRBV2 and TRBJ1-5, with 8 bases matching TRBD1. Unmatched junction bases numbered 9, after V lost 6 bases and J lost 8 bases. Germline V gives CDR1 SNHLY, CDR2 FYNNEI. The CDR3 totals 14 residues. The DNA for the CDR3 is TGTGCCAGCAGCGGCCTGACAGGGGACAAGCCCCAGCATTTT. It is translated as CASSGLTGDKPQHF.

V usage is TRBV2 and J usage is TRBJ1-2, with D hard to call. The CDR3 totals 12 residues. Per germline, CDR1 SNHLY and CDR2 FYNNEI. V was trimmed by 7 bases and J by 1 base, leaving 7 bases between them. In nucleotides, the CDR3 is TGTGCCAGCACCGAGATTAACTATGGCTACACCTTC. Its protein product is CASTEINYGYTF.

V and J are TRBV6-6 and TRBJ2-7; the match to TRBD2 covers 10 bases. Germline V lookup: CDR1 MNHNY, CDR2 SVGAGI (reference sequence). The CDR3 runs 16 residues. The trim removed 0 bases at V and 4 bases at J, leaving 6 bases unmatched. CDR3 DNA: TGTGCCAGCAGTTACTCCCTAGCGGGAGTCGTTTACGAGCAGTACTTC. As protein: CASSYSLAGVVYEQYF.

The chain carries TRBV5-1 and TRBJ1-1; D not resolved. The CDR3 is 14 residues long. V was cut by 4 bases and J by 0 bases, with 10 bases left in between. The V gene's germline CDR1 is SGHRS and CDR2 YFSETQ. The CDR3 DNA is TGCGCCAGCAGCAGACGGGATATGAACACTGAAGCTTTCTTT. Translating it yields CASSRRDMNTEAFF.

This chain uses TRBV29-1 with TRBJ2-3; TRBD1 might be the D (5 bases). CDR1 and CDR2 from the germline V gene are SQVTM and ANQGSEA. There are 12 residues in the CDR3. Trimming removed 7 bases from V and 5 bases from J, with 13 bases in between. The CDR3 sequence is CSDGRTGDTQYF. CDR3 sequence (DNA): TGCAGCGACGGAAGAACAGGAGATACGCAGTATTTT.

The J gene is TRBJ2-3, the V gene TRBV10-3, with D possibly being TRBD2 (6 bases). The CDR3 is 13 amino acids. CDR1 is ENHRY and CDR2 is SYGVKD in the germline V gene. In nucleotides, the CDR3 is TGTGCTGGCAGGCGGGACCGCACAGATACGCAGTATTTT. This encodes CAGRRDRTDTQYF.

The chain carries TRBV4-1 and TRBJ1-2, with 7 bases aligning to TRBD1. This CDR3 comprises 15 residues. V gave up 3 bases and J gave up 2 bases; unmatched junction bases: 6. Germline V gene data show CDR1 as MGHRA and CDR2 as YSYEKL. The CDR3: CASSHPGQPNYGYTF. CDR3 DNA: TGCGCCAGCAGCCACCCGGGACAGCCGAACTATGGCTACACCTTC.

The J gene is TRBJ1-2, the V gene TRBV5-1, with a tentative D call TRBD1 (6 bases). Trimming shortened V by 4 bases and J by 2 bases, and 9 bases separated the two germline ends. The CDR3 is 13 residues long. The germline V gene has CDR1 SGHRS and CDR2 YFSETQ. Written as DNA, the CDR3 is TGCGCCAGCAGCGTACAGGGCAACTATGGCTACACCTTC. Translated: CASSVQGNYGYTF.

The V call is TRBV9, the J call TRBJ1-6, with 7 positions matching TRBD1. This CDR3 is built from 19 residues. Germline V CDR1 and CDR2: SGDLS, YYNGEE. V shed 3 bases, J shed 0 bases, and the junction held 12 bases outside the gene matches. The CDR3: CASSGTQGTSSSYNSPLHF. CDR3 nucleotide sequence: TGTGCCAGCAGCGGAACACAGGGGACCTCGAGCTCCTATAATTCACCCCTCCACTTT.